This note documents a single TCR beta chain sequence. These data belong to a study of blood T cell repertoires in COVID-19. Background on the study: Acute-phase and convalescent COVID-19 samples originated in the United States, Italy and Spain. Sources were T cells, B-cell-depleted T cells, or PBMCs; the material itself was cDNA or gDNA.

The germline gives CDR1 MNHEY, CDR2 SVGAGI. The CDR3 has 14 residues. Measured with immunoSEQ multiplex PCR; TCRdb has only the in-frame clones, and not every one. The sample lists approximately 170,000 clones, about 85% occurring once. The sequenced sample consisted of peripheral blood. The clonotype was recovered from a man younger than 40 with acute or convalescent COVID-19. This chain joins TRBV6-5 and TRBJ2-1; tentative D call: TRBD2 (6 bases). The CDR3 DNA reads TGTACCGCGCGTCGCGGGGACTCCTACAATGAGCAGTTCTTC. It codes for CTARRGDSYNEQFF.